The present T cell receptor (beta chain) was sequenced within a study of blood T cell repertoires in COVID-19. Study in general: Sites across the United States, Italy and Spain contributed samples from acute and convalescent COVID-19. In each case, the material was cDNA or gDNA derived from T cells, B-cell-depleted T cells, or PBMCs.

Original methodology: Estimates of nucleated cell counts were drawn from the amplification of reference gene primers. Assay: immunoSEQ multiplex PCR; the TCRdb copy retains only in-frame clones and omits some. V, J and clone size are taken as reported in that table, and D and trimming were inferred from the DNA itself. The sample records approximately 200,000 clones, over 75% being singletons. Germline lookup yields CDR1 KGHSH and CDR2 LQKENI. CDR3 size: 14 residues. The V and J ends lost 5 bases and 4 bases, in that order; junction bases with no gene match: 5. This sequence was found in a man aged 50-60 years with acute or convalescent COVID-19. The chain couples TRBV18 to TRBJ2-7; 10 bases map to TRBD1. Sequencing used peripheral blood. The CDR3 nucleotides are TGTGCCAGCTCATCTGGGACAGGGGAGTACGAGCAGTACTTC. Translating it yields CASSSGTGEYEQYF.